The clone carrying this T cell receptor (beta chain) was seen at least ten times. Its target is unknown. The data originate from a study of CD8+CD57+ T cells in acquired aplastic anemia. Turning to the study itself: Across the sorted CD4+ and CD8+ cells, DNA amounts averaged 3.2 ug. Roughly 10.8 million reads were obtained on average for healthy donor CD4+ cells. Study-level findings and limits: For CD8+ Simpson's diversity, patients and controls showed no significant difference. Overlapping CD8+ CDR3 repertoires of patients and controls contained approximately 29 shared sequences.

It was genomic DNA that served as the template for profiling TCR beta VDJ and CDR3. TCRdb re-called the reads through MiXCR, storing one row per CDR3 protein. Here the sample spans about 140,000 distinct CDR3 sequences, 41% being singletons. CDR3 length: 16 residues. Germline CDR1 SNHLY, CDR2 FYNNEI. The V gene lost 5 bases and the J gene lost 0 bases, with 11 bases spanning the gap. This clonotype originated in a human donor in good health, serving as a control. Sample: sorted CD4+, CD8+, or CD8+CD57+ T cells (not recorded which) from PBMCs. The gene calls are TRBV2 and TRBJ2-6; the D gene is possibly TRBD1 (6 bases). The chain's CDR3 is CASSQGWGSGANVLTF. In DNA form, the CDR3 reads TGTGCCAGCAGTCAGGGGTGGGGCTCTGGGGCCAACGTCCTGACTTTC.